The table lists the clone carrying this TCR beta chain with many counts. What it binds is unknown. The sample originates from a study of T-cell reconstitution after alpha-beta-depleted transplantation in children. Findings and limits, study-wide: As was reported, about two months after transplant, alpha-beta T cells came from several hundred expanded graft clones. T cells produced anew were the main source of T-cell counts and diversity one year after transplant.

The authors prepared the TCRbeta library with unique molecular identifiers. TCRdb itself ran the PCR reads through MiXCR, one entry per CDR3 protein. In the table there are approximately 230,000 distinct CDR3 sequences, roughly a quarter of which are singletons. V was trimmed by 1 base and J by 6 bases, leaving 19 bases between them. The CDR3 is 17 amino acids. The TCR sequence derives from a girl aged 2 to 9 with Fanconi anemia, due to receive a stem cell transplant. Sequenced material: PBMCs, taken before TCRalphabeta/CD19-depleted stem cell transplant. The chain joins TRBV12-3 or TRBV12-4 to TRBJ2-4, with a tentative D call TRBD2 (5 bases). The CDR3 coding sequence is TGTGCCAGCAGTTTAGGGTTGGACTCCGGTCGAAGAAACATTCAGTACTTC. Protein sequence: CASSLGLDSGRRNIQYF.